The clone carrying this TCR beta chain was recorded a few times. Its antigen is unknown. The data were taken from a study of blood T cells in healthy people across ages. Study-wide points: Both naive CD4+ cell counts and diversity were greater in long-lived donors than in aged donors. Total diversity from one million sequenced T cells was likely underestimated.

Through a sample-barcoded 5' primer and a J-beta primer mix, a second PCR was run for about 6 to 11 cycles. Every cDNA molecule carried a tag from a template-switch adaptor bearing 12 random nucleotides. Researchers report that each sample yielded at least 3 million CDR3-containing paired-end reads. TCRdb re-analysed the 5' RACE reads in MiXCR, keeping a single row per CDR3 protein. Among 1.5 million to 1.9 million distinct CDR3 sequences, roughly two fifths were seen once, and the ten largest hold around 4%. The CDR3 has 14 amino acids. V was pared by 4 bases and J by 5 bases, with 6 bases of the junction left unmatched.

The sequence derives from a woman younger than 30 in good health. The V call is TRBV12-3 or TRBV12-4, the J call TRBJ2-7; 9 nucleotides match TRBD1. Material for sequencing was blood. CDR3 protein: CASSWTGVFDEQYF. The CDR3, as DNA: TGTGCCAGCAGTTGGACAGGGGTCTTCGACGAGCAGTACTTC.